The 25 T cell receptor beta chains in this list originate from one sample, sequenced in a study of T cell responses to AZD1222 COVID-19 vaccine. Profiled with immunoSEQ multiplex PCR; TCRdb holds only in-frame clones, not every one. The table has about 100,000 clones, 80% to 95% seen once. The material was peripheral blood, obtained on day 0 of AZD1222 vaccination. All receptors derive from an adult in good health.

J is TRBJ1-1 and V is TRBV7-3; tentatively, D is TRBD1 (5 bases). The CDR3 has 13 residues. Trimming removed 5 bases at V and 3 bases at J, with 10 bases between. Germline V lookup: CDR1 SGHTA, CDR2 FQGTGA. CDR3 in amino acids: CASSRWGDTEAFF. CDR3 nucleotides: TGTGCCAGCAGCCGTTGGGGGGACACTGAAGCTTTCTTT.

The CDR3 sequence is CATTTVGGELFF. CDR3 nucleotides: TGTGCCACCACTACTGTGGGCGGGGAGCTGTTTTTT. The genes are TRBV10-3 and TRBJ2-2; D call uncertain. The CDR3 has 12 amino acids. CDR1 and CDR2 from the germline V gene are ENHRY and SYGVKD. The germline V and J ends were trimmed by 10 bases and 7 bases, with 13 bases remaining between them.

V usage is TRBV12-2 and J usage is TRBJ1-1; no check of the table's D call, TRBD1, against the DNA was made. TRBV12-2 is flagged as a pseudogene. The CDR3 has 16 amino acids. CDR3 region: CASPYTGDRWDTEAFF. As DNA, the CDR3 is TGTGCAAGTCCCTATACAGGGGATCGATGGGACACTGAAGCTTTCTTT.

The DNA of the CDR3 is TGTGCCAGCAGCCCCCGGACAGGGATCCACGAGCAGTACTTC. It is translated as CASSPRTGIHEQYF. The chain links TRBV7-9 to TRBJ2-7, with TRBD1 identical over 8 bases. The CDR3 spans 14 residues. V gave up 5 bases and J gave up 5 bases; unmatched junction bases: 8. The germline gives CDR1 SEHNR, CDR2 FQNEAQ (reference sequence).

The rearrangement links TRBV6-5 to TRBJ1-2; unclear D gene. This CDR3 has 13 residues. The germline V gene has CDR1 MNHEY and CDR2 SVGAGI. Trimming cost V 6 bases and J 1 base, with 9 bases left between them. The CDR3 is CASRNSNNYGYTF. The DNA of the CDR3 is TGTGCCAGCAGGAACAGCAATAACTATGGCTACACCTTC.

V usage is TRBV5-5 and J usage is TRBJ2-2; no clear D gene. The V end lost 3 bases, the J end lost 4 bases, and 7 bases lay between the germline ends. Germline V gives CDR1 SGHKS, CDR2 YYEKEE (reference sequence). The CDR3 extends over 13 amino acids. CDR3 DNA: TGTGCCAGCAGCTCCTCCCTCACCGGGGAGCTGTTTTTT. Translating gives CASSSSLTGELFF. Full variable domain (missing parts from reference TRBV5-5 and TRBJ2-2): DAGVTQSPTHLIKTRGQQVTLRCSPISGHKSVSWYQQVLGQGPQFIFQYYEKEERGRGNFPDRFSARQFPNYSSELNVNALLLGDSALYLCASSSSLTGELFFGEGSRLTVL.

The chain is built from TRBV18 and TRBJ1-2; D may be TRBD1 (5 bases). Germline values: CDR1 KGHSH, CDR2 LQKENI. CDR3 size: 13 residues. With 8 bases removed from V and 8 bases from J, the gap between germline ends came to 18 bases. CDR3 loop: CASGGTEAGGYTF. Here the CDR3 DNA reads TGTGCCAGCGGAGGGACCGAAGCCGGGGGCTACACCTTC.

The chain joins TRBV5-1 to TRBJ2-4; 7 bases align to TRBD1. The CDR3 totals 12 residues. The ends lost 3 bases at V and 8 bases at J; junction bases unmatched: 2. Germline CDR1 and CDR2: SGHRS and YFSETQ. CDR3 sequence (DNA): TGCGCCAGCAGCTCAGACAGGGACATTCAGTACTTC. It specifies CASSSDRDIQYF.

The chain is built from TRBV29-1 and TRBJ1-1; D may be TRBD1 (5 bases). The CDR3 extends over 16 amino acids. Trimming left V 6 bases short and J 1 base short, with 21 bases between. Germline CDR1 is SQVTM and CDR2 is ANQGSEA. The CDR3, as DNA: TGCAGCGTCCCTCATAACCCGGCGGGGGGGAACACTGAAGCTTTCTTT. It codes for CSVPHNPAGGNTEAFF.

The chain links TRBV7-8 to TRBJ2-1; 13 bases align to TRBD2. This CDR3 contains 18 residues. V lost 8 bases, J lost 7 bases, and 17 bases stayed unmatched. Germline loops: CDR1 SGHVS, CDR2 FQNEAQ. This chain's CDR3 is CASQVTELAGGSMNEQFF. The CDR3 bases are TGTGCCAGCCAGGTTACCGAACTAGCGGGAGGGTCAATGAATGAGCAGTTCTTC. Using reference TRBV7-8 and TRBJ2-1 for the parts outside the CDR3, the full variable domain is GAGVSQSPRYKVAKRGQDVALRCDPISGHVSLFWYQQALGQGPEFLTYFQNEAQLDKSGLPSDRFFAERPEGSVSTLKIQRTQQEDSAVYLCASQVTELAGGSMNEQFFGPGTRLTVL.

V gene TRBV27 combines with J gene TRBJ2-7; 7 nucleotides agree with TRBD1. The CDR3 length is 15 residues. Germline assignment: CDR1 MNHEY and CDR2 SMNVEV (reference sequence). V shed 6 bases, J shed 3 bases, and the junction held 11 bases outside the gene matches. CDR3 protein: CASSNKGQPYYEQYF. DNA of the CDR3: TGTGCCAGCAGCAATAAGGGACAGCCCTACTACGAGCAGTACTTC.

The rearrangement uses TRBV15 and TRBJ2-2, with no clear D. The V gene lost 9 bases and the J gene lost 3 bases, with 14 bases spanning the gap. CDR1 and CDR2 (germline): LNHNV, YYDKDF (reference sequence). This CDR3 contains 14 residues. The CDR3 loop reads CATIKDTDTGELFF. The CDR3 bases are TGTGCCACTATAAAAGACACAGACACCGGGGAGCTGTTTTTT.

CDR3 loop: CASSVGLHSNQPQHF. The CDR3 DNA sequence: TGTGCCAGCAGCGTAGGACTGCATAGCAATCAGCCCCAGCATTTT. The V call is TRBV5-8, the J call TRBJ1-5; D ambiguous. CDR1 and CDR2 (germline): SGHTS, YDEGEE. Deletions cut 4 bases from V and 0 bases from J, with 11 bases between. The CDR3 spans 15 residues.

The V call is TRBV19, the J call TRBJ1-2, with D possibly TRBD1 on 5 matching bases. The CDR3 has 19 residues. Germline V CDR1 and CDR2: LNHDA, SQIVND (reference sequence). Trimming cost V 4 bases and J 5 bases, with 29 bases left between them. DNA of the CDR3: TGTGCCAGTAGTACCCGGGTCAGCCTTCGCGACCCCGGGACTTATGGCTACACCTTC. It codes for CASSTRVSLRDPGTYGYTF.

This clone has ten or more counts. The chain uses TRBV7-8 and TRBJ1-6; D perhaps matches TRBD1 (5 bases). The length of the CDR3 is 18 residues. Germline CDR1 is SGHVS and CDR2 is FQNEAQ. The germline V and J ends were trimmed by 5 bases and 0 bases, with 17 bases remaining between them. DNA of the CDR3: TGTGCCAGCAGCACGACGACAGAAACTAGCTCCTATAATTCACCCCTCCACTTT. It is translated as CASSTTTETSSYNSPLHF.

This clone appeared a single time. The rearrangement links TRBV5-6 to TRBJ2-2; 11 bases are a match to TRBD1. Germline V gene sequence: CDR1 SGHDT, CDR2 YYEEEE. The CDR3 totals 16 residues. V was clipped by 4 bases and J by 3 bases; unmatched bases: 5. The CDR3 DNA follows: TGTGCCAGCAGCGTCAGGACAGGGGGCGACACCGGGGAGCTGTTTTTT. Its translation: CASSVRTGGDTGELFF.

V usage is TRBV7-9 and J usage is TRBJ1-4; D is unclear. V dropped 4 bases and J dropped 2 bases, with 8 bases sitting between them. Per the germline V gene, CDR1 is SEHNR and CDR2 is FQNEAQ (reference sequence). This CDR3 contains 14 residues. The CDR3: CASSSQVTNEKLFF. CDR3 DNA sequence: TGTGCCAGCAGCTCCCAGGTTACTAATGAAAAACTGTTTTTT.

The rearrangement joins TRBV27 to TRBJ2-1; tentative D call: TRBD2 (6 bases). Germline V gives CDR1 MNHEY, CDR2 SMNVEV (reference sequence). Trimming shortened V by 4 bases and J by 8 bases, and 18 bases separated the two germline ends. The CDR3 length is 15 residues. DNA for the CDR3: TGTGCCAGCAGTTCACACCCGGAGGGTAGCGATGAGCAGTTCTTC. It is translated as CASSSHPEGSDEQFF.

The chain uses TRBV5-1 and TRBJ2-1; TRBD2 matches at 8 bases. V was clipped by 6 bases and J by 5 bases; unmatched bases: 10. The CDR3 totals 15 residues. Per the germline V gene, CDR1 is SGHRS and CDR2 is YFSETQ. The CDR3 coding sequence is TGCGCCAGCACCGACTTTAGCGGGAACCACAATGAGCAGTTCTTC. Residues: CASTDFSGNHNEQFF.

This sequence joins TRBV19 and TRBJ1-2, with 8 bases fitting TRBD1. From germline, CDR1 is LNHDA and CDR2 SQIVND (reference sequence). V lost 1 base and J lost 6; bases outside the gene matches: 4. This CDR3 spans 14 amino acids. The CDR3 sequence is CASSIAGGSNGYTF. CDR3 nucleotide sequence: TGTGCCAGTAGTATAGCAGGGGGCTCAAATGGCTACACCTTC.

The chain has TRBV30 and TRBJ1-3; 8 bases agree with TRBD1. The germline V gene encodes CDR1 GTSNPN and CDR2 SVGIG (reference sequence). The V gene end was trimmed by 0 bases and the J gene end by 2 bases; junction bases not matched to a gene: 0. This CDR3 comprises 14 residues. The CDR3: CAWSVGQAGNTIYF. Written as DNA, the CDR3 is TGTGCCTGGAGTGTGGGACAGGCTGGAAACACCATATATTTT.

This chain connects TRBV6-1 to TRBJ1-3; perhaps TRBD1 as D (5 bases). The V gene's germline CDR1 is MNHNS and CDR2 SASEGT. Trimming removed 3 bases from V and 4 bases from J, with 16 bases in between. The CDR3 totals 16 residues. The CDR3 region has the DNA TGTGCCAGCAGTGATTTCTCGACAGCGAGGGGAAACACCATATATTTT. This translates into CASSDFSTARGNTIYF.

The chain employs TRBV5-1 and TRBJ2-2; maybe TRBD2 (6 bases). Per the germline V gene, CDR1 is SGHRS and CDR2 is YFSETQ. The V and J ends lost 1 base and 3 bases respectively, with 10 bases between them. The CDR3 runs 15 residues. CDR3 DNA sequence: TGCGCCAGCAGCTTGACGGGACTGGACACCGGGGAGCTGTTTTTT. Its translation is CASSLTGLDTGELFF. The full variable domain, with the rest looked up from reference TRBV5-1 and TRBJ2-2, is KAGVTQTPRYLIKTRGQQVTLSCSPISGHRSVSWYQQTPGQGLQFLFEYFSETQRNKGNFPGRFSGRQFSNSRSEMNVSTLELGDSALYLCASSLTGLDTGELFFGEGSRLTVL.

The genes are TRBV5-1 and TRBJ2-5, with 8 positions matching TRBD2. Germline CDR1 and CDR2: SGHRS and YFSETQ. The V and J ends lost 4 bases and 5 bases, in that order; junction bases with no gene match: 13. There are 16 residues in the CDR3. This CDR3 is CASSPAPAGVGETQYF. Here the CDR3 DNA reads TGCGCCAGCAGCCCAGCCCCAGCGGGAGTTGGGGAGACCCAGTACTTC.

The chain employs TRBV18 and TRBJ1-2; no reliable D call. The germline V and J ends were trimmed by 2 bases and 0 bases, with 13 bases remaining between them. This CDR3 comprises 16 residues. Germline lookup yields CDR1 KGHSH and CDR2 LQKENI. The CDR3 DNA reads as TGTGCCAGCTCACCAGGTCCGGCCCTTTCTAACTATGGCTACACCTTC. It translates to CASSPGPALSNYGYTF. Using reference TRBV18 and TRBJ1-2 for the parts outside the CDR3, the full variable domain is NAGVMQNPRHLVRRRGQEARLRCSPMKGHSHVYWYRQLPEEGLKFMVYLQKENIIDESGMPKERFSAEFPKEGPSILRIQQVVRGDSAAYFCASSPGPALSNYGYTFGSGTRLTVV.